Listed below are T cell receptor beta chains from one sample, sequenced in a study of regulatory T cells in long-lasting Graves disease. TCRdb redid the calling of the multiplex PCR reads with MiXCR, one entry per CDR3 protein. Counted here are about 470,000 distinct CDR3 sequences, under 15% occurring once; the ten biggest clones make up approximately 15%. The same sample was also used in a study of T cells in Graves' hyperthyroidism and ophthalmopathy.

The source material was peripheral blood mononuclear cells (PBMCs), sampled at new diagnosis, from a patient treated with antithyroid drugs. Every receptor here comes from a woman aged 25 to 45 with Graves disease. CDR3s include the opening cysteine and the closing phenylalanine or tryptophan. The D gene is left open where the match is weak. Some rows mark clone size as missing; the rest say once, few, many or name a class of expanded clone.

j_call d_call clone_size v_call cdr3_aa cdr3_nt
TRBJ1-5 - - TRBV7-8 CASSLGSGASNQPQHF TGTGCCAGCAGCTTAGGTTCGGGGGCTAGCAATCAGCCCCAGCATTTT
TRBJ1-3 - few TRBV29-1 CSVGTGGNTIYF TGCAGCGTGGGGACGGGGGGAAACACCATATATTTT
TRBJ2-2 - many TRBV18 CASSSGPNTGELFF TGTGCCAGCTCGTCGGGACCGAACACCGGGGAGCTGTTTTTT
TRBJ2-5 TRBD2 many TRBV7-9 CASSSSPGLAGVETQYF TGTGCCAGCAGCTCTTCACCGGGACTAGCGGGTGTAGAGACCCAGTACTTC
TRBJ1-1 - many TRBV12-3/TRBV12-4 CASTNVGGLTEAFF TGTGCCAGCACCAACGTCGGGGGGCTCACTGAAGCTTTCTTT
TRBJ1-4 - many TRBV28 CASSPHPPPANEKLFF TGTGCCAGCAGTCCCCACCCGCCACCGGCTAATGAAAAACTGTTTTTT
TRBJ2-6 - - TRBV11-3 CASRSWYSGANVLTF TGTGCCAGCAGATCCTGGTACTCTGGGGCCAACGTCCTGACTTTC
TRBJ2-1 TRBD2 - TRBV20-1 CSAERPGLADYNEQFF TGCAGTGCAGAAAGACCGGGACTAGCGGACTACAATGAGCAGTTCTTC
TRBJ2-7 - many TRBV29-1 CSVEGVGRSAEQYF TGCAGCGTTGAAGGCGTCGGGAGAAGCGCCGAGCAGTACTTC
TRBJ1-3 - - TRBV7-9 CASSLRGISGNTIYF TGTGCCAGCAGCTTGAGAGGGATCTCTGGAAACACCATATATTTT
TRBJ1-6 TRBD1 few TRBV15 CATSREADRGYSPLHF TGTGCCACCAGCAGAGAGGCCGACAGGGGGTATTCACCCCTCCACTTT
TRBJ2-1 TRBD2 many TRBV5-1 CASSLGLAAHPENEQFF TGCGCCAGCAGCTTGGGGCTAGCGGCCCACCCTGAAAATGAGCAGTTCTTC
TRBJ1-1 - many TRBV6-1 CASSETGLVAFF TGTGCCAGCAGTGAAACAGGGTTGGTAGCTTTCTTT
TRBJ2-7 - - TRBV29-1 CSVDSTWLGEQYF TGCAGCGTTGATTCTACATGGCTAGGCGAGCAGTACTTC
TRBJ1-4 TRBD1 many TRBV7-9 CASSFGQEVNEKLFF TGTGCCAGCAGCTTTGGACAGGAGGTTAATGAAAAACTGTTTTTT
TRBJ2-1 TRBD2 - TRBV28 CASSYLAGVYSEQFF TGTGCCAGCAGTTACCTAGCGGGAGTTTACAGTGAGCAGTTCTTC
TRBJ1-1 - many TRBV27 CASSFKGGNTEAFF TGTGCCAGCAGTTTCAAGGGTGGGAACACTGAAGCTTTCTTT
TRBJ1-3 - - TRBV5-6 CASTPRGSAGNTIYF TGTGCCAGCACCCCCAGAGGGTCAGCTGGAAACACCATATATTTT
TRBJ2-5 - - TRBV11-1 CASSRRGGAHQETQYF TGTGCCAGCAGTAGGAGGGGGGGAGCCCACCAAGAGACCCAGTACTTC
TRBJ2-1 - - TRBV9 CASSALRVSTGNEQFF TGTGCCAGCAGCGCCCTCCGGGTTTCGACAGGCAATGAGCAGTTCTTC
TRBJ2-1 TRBD2 many TRBV30 CAWSSGGGANEQFF TGTGCCTGGAGTTCCGGCGGGGGGGCCAATGAGCAGTTCTTC
TRBJ1-5 TRBD1 few TRBV15 CATSEDRAEGQPQHF TGTGCCACCAGCGAGGACAGGGCTGAGGGTCAGCCCCAGCATTTT
TRBJ2-7 - many TRBV11-2 CASSTGTYEQYF TGTGCCAGCAGCACAGGAACCTACGAGCAGTACTTC
TRBJ2-1 TRBD2 many TRBV10-3 CAISESSLAGGGVDEQFF TGTGCCATCAGTGAGTCGAGCCTAGCGGGAGGCGGCGTGGATGAGCAGTTCTTC
TRBJ1-2 TRBD1 few TRBV29-1 CSVDFVRGQNYGYTF TGCAGCGTTGATTTTGTGAGGGGACAGAACTATGGCTACACCTTC
TRBJ2-3 - many TRBV27 CASSFFLGDTQYF TGTGCCAGCAGTTTTTTCTTAGGAGATACGCAGTATTTT
TRBJ2-1 - few TRBV9 CASSVGGSGSYNEQFF TGTGCCAGCAGCGTAGGAGGGAGTGGGTCCTACAATGAGCAGTTCTTC
TRBJ1-2 - many TRBV2 CASSAGSYGYTF TGTGCCAGCAGTGCAGGGTCCTATGGCTACACCTTC
TRBJ2-1 - many TRBV7-3 CASSPGMVFRKDEQFF TGTGCCAGCAGCCCAGGGATGGTCTTTCGGAAGGATGAGCAGTTCTTC
TRBJ2-3 TRBD1 - TRBV6-1 CASSTYRGTDTQYF TGTGCCAGCAGTACTTACAGGGGGACAGATACGCAGTATTTT
TRBJ2-7 - many TRBV28 CASSLGSQGSYEQYF TGTGCCAGCAGTTTGGGGTCCCAGGGCTCCTACGAGCAGTACTTC
TRBJ2-5 TRBD2 - TRBV19 CASSLGGLAVKETQYF TGTGCCAGTAGTCTCGGAGGACTAGCGGTCAAAGAGACCCAGTACTTC
TRBJ2-3 - many TRBV10-1 CASSPLVNTDTQYF TGCGCCAGCAGCCCGCTAGTGAACACAGATACGCAGTATTTT
TRBJ1-6 - many TRBV30 CAWKVGGNSPLHF TGTGCCTGGAAAGTAGGGGGTAATTCACCCCTCCACTTT
TRBJ2-3 TRBD1 many TRBV20-1 CSASPGQGSTDTQYF TGCAGTGCTAGCCCGGGACAGGGGAGCACAGATACGCAGTATTTT
TRBJ2-7 - few TRBV27 CASSQGGGQRSSYEQYF TGTGCCAGCAGTCAAGGAGGAGGACAGAGGAGCTCCTACGAGCAGTACTTC
TRBJ2-1 TRBD2 many TRBV12-3/TRBV12-4 CASSFSGRSYNEQFF TGTGCCAGCAGTTTTTCCGGGAGGTCTTACAATGAGCAGTTCTTC
TRBJ2-3 TRBD2 many TRBV11-3 CASSLKGSAGGPDTQYF TGTGCCAGCAGCTTAAAAGGTTCCGCGGGAGGGCCAGATACGCAGTATTTT
TRBJ2-2 - - TRBV10-1 CASSSGHLRFGELFF TGCGCCAGCAGCAGTGGCCACCTAAGGTTCGGGGAGCTGTTTTTT
TRBJ1-2 TRBD1 many TRBV6-1 CASSPSGTGNYGYTF TGTGCCAGCAGTCCCTCGGGGACAGGCAACTATGGCTACACCTTC
TRBJ2-4 - - TRBV5-6 CASSFSDEEYF TGTGCCAGCAGCTTTTCAGACGAGGAGTACTTC
TRBJ2-5 TRBD2 - TRBV7-9 CASSLYSSGGETQYF TGTGCCAGCAGCTTATATTCTAGCGGGGGAGAGACCCAGTACTTC
TRBJ2-1 TRBD2 - TRBV20-1 CSAIAGGVNEQFF TGCAGTGCAATAGCGGGAGGGGTCAATGAGCAGTTCTTC
TRBJ2-6 - - TRBV5-1 CASSLAGSLGANVLTF TGCGCCAGCAGCTTGGCCGGCTCTCTGGGGGCCAACGTCCTGACTTTC
TRBJ2-7 - many TRBV20-1 CSARGETYEQYF TGCAGTGCTAGAGGCGAAACCTACGAGCAGTACTTC
TRBJ2-5 TRBD1 many TRBV7-9 CASSRYGTDQETQYF TGTGCCAGCAGCCGATACGGGACAGATCAAGAGACCCAGTACTTC
TRBJ2-1 - - TRBV7-6 CASSSQAVYNEQFF TGTGCCAGCAGCTCGCAGGCCGTTTACAATGAGCAGTTCTTC
TRBJ2-1 TRBD2 few TRBV20-1 CSARVSGMNNEQFF TGCAGTGCTAGAGTCAGCGGGATGAACAATGAGCAGTTCTTC
TRBJ2-3 TRBD2 - TRBV9 CASSLRLAEYTDTQYF TGTGCCAGCAGCCTCCGCCTAGCGGAATACACAGATACGCAGTATTTT
TRBJ2-3 TRBD2 - TRBV7-2 CASSTPRFGTSGRADTQYF TGTGCCAGCAGCACACCACGGTTCGGGACTAGCGGGAGGGCAGATACGCAGTATTTT
TRBJ1-2 TRBD1 few TRBV5-1 CASTRDRANYGYTF TGTGCCAGCACCCGGGACAGAGCTAACTATGGCTACACCTTC
TRBJ1-2 - many TRBV12-3/TRBV12-4 CASSSTGGYGYTF TGTGCCAGCAGCTCTACTGGGGGCTATGGCTACACCTTC
TRBJ2-7 - - TRBV6-5 CASSSGVWSEQYF TGTGCCAGCAGTTCAGGGGTTTGGAGCGAGCAGTACTTC
TRBJ2-2 TRBD2 few TRBV10-1 CASSDLAGSNTGELFF TGCGCCAGCAGTGACCTAGCGGGATCGAACACCGGGGAGCTGTTTTTT
TRBJ2-3 - - TRBV20-1 CSARGQGGVTDTQYF TGCAGTGCTAGGGGGCAGGGGGGCGTCACAGATACGCAGTATTTT